This T cell receptor beta chain was sequenced for a study of cytomegalovirus exposure and HLA in healthy donors. PCR amplification relied on 60 Vbeta primers (plus 13 Jbeta primers). Method: immunoSEQ multiplex PCR; TCRdb's copy keeps in-frame clones and lacks some. Among about 160,000 clones listed, about four fifths were seen once. Comments on this clone: The antigen remains undetermined.

Study findings and constraints: Indistinguishable V segments, including TRBV6-2 and TRBV6-3, were excluded. The Asian-associated ancestry cluster reportedly had fewer N-insertions than the approximately 670-donor mean in a later analysis.

Germline CDR1 and CDR2: SGHDN and FVKESK. The CDR3 spans 13 residues. V was pared by 4 bases and J by 5 bases, with 11 bases between. Sequences were obtained from PBMCs. The sequence came from a man aged 25-45 years in good health and CMV-seronegative. The chain has TRBV14 and TRBJ1-1; D unresolved. DNA of the CDR3: TGTGCCAGCAGCCGACTCGATGGGACTGAAGCTTTCTTT. Amino acids: CASSRLDGTEAFF.